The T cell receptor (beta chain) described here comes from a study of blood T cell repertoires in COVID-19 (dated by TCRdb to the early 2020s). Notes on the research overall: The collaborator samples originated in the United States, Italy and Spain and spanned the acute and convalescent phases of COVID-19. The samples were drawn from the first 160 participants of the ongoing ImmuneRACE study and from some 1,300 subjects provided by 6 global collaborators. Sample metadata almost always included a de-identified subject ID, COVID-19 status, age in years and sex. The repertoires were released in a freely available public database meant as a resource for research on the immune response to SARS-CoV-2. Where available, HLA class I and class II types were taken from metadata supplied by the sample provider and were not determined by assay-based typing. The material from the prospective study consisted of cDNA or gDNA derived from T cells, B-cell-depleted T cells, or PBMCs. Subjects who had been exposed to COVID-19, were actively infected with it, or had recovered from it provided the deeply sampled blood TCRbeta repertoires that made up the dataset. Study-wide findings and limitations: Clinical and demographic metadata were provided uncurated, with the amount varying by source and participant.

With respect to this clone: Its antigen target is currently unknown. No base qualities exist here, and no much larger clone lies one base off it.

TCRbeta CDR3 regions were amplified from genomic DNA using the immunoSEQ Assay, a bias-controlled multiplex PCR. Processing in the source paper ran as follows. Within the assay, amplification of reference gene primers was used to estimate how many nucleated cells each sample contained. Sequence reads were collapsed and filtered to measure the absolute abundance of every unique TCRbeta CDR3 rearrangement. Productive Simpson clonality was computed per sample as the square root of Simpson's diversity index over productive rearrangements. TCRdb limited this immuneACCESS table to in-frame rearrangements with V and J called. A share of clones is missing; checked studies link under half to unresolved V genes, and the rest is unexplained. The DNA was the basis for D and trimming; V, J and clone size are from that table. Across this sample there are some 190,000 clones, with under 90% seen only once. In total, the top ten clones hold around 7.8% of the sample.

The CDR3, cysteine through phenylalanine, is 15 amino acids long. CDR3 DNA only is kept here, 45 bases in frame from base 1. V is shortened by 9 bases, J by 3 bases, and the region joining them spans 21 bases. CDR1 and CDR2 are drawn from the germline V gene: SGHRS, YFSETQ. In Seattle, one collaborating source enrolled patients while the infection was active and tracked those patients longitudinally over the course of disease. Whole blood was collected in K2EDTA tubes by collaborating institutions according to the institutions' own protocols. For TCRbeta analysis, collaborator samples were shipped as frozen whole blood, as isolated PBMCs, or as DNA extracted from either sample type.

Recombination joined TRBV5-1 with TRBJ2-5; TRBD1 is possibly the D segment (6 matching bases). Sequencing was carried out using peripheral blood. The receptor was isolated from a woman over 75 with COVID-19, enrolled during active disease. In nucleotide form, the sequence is TGCGCCACCACCCGTGCAGGGACAAGTGAAGAGACCCAGTACTTC. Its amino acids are CATTRAGTSEETQYF.